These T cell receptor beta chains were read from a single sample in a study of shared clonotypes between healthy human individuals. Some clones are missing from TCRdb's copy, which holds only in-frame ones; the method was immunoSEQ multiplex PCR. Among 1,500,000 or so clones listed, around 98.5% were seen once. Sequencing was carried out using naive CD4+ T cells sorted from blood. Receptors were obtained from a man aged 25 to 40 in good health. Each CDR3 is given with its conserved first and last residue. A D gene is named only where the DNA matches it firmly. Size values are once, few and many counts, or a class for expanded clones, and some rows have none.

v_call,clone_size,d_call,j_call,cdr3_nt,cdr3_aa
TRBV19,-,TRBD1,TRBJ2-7,TGTGCCAGTGCCCGGGACAGGGGCTACGAGCAGTACTTC,CASARDRGYEQYF
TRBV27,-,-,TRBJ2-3,TGTGCCAGCCGGGCGGGCAGGGGTACAGATACGCAGTATTTT,CASRAGRGTDTQYF
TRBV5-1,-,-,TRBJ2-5,TGCGCCAGCAGCTCTGAATCCGTGGGGACCCAGTACTTC,CASSSESVGTQYF
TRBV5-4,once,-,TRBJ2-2,TGTGCCAGCAGCTTGGGATTTGGGAGATCCGCCGGGGAGCTGTTTTTT,CASSLGFGRSAGELFF
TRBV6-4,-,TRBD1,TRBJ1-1,TGTGCCAGCAGACACACAGGGGACACTGAAGCTTTCTTT,CASRHTGDTEAFF
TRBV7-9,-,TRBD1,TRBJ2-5,TGTGCCAGCAGCTTTTCGGCAGGGGGTGGGGAGACCCAGTACTTC,CASSFSAGGGETQYF
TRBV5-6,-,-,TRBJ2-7,TGTACCAGCAGCTTGACACGGACAGCCGCTTACGAGCAGTACTTC,CTSSLTRTAAYEQYF
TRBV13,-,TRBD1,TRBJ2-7,TGTGCCAGCAGCCCCGACAGGGTAACCTACGAGCAGTACTTC,CASSPDRVTYEQYF
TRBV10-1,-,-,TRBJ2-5,TGCGCCAGCAGTGATCAGGGAATTAAAGAGACCCAGTACTTC,CASSDQGIKETQYF
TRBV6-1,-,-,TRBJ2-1,TGTGCCAGCAGGACCCCCGGCGTCGGGGACAATGAGCAGTTCTTC,CASRTPGVGDNEQFF
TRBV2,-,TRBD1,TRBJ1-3,TGTGCCAGCAGTGGAACAGGGGGCTCTGGAAACACCATATATTTT,CASSGTGGSGNTIYF
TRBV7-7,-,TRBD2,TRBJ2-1,TGTGCTAGCAGCTTAGGCGGGAGTGCCTACAATGAGCAGTTCTTC,CASSLGGSAYNEQFF
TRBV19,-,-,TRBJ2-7,TGTGCCAGTAGTATAGTAGGGGTGGACGAGCAGTACTTC,CASSIVGVDEQYF
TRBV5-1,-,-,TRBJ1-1,TGCGCCAGCAGCTTGGACCCAGCCATGAACACTGAAGCTTTCTTT,CASSLDPAMNTEAFF
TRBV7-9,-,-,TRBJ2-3,TGTGCCAGCAGCTCGGGAGTCACAGATACGCAGTATTTT,CASSSGVTDTQYF
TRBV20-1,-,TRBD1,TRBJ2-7,TGCAGTGCTTTGGGACAGTACGAGCAGTACTTC,CSALGQYEQYF
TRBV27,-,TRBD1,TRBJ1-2,TGTGCCAGCAGCCTTGACAGGGGCTATGGCTACACCTTC,CASSLDRGYGYTF
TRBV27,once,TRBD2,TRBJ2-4,TGTGCCAGCAGACAAGGGACTAGCGGAAACATTCAGTACTTC,CASRQGTSGNIQYF
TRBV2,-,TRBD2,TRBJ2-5,TGTGCCTCCGGGGGGAGCGGCCGAGAGACCCAGTACTTC,CASGGSGRETQYF
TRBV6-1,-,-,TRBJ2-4,TGTGCCAGCAGTGACAGGGGGGACTCGGGAGACAAAAACATTCAGTACTTC,CASSDRGDSGDKNIQYF
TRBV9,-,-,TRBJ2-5,TGTGCCAGCAGCGTCGGGGGGGGACAGGACATGTACCAAGAGACCCAGTACTTC,CASSVGGGQDMYQETQYF
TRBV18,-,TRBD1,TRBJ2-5,TGTGCCAGCTCACTAGACAGGGTAATGGAGACCCAGTACTTC,CASSLDRVMETQYF
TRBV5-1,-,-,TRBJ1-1,TGCGCCAGCAGCTTGGCGGAGGACACTGAAGCTTTCTTT,CASSLAEDTEAFF
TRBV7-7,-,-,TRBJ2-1,TGTGCTAGCAGCTTAGAACTGAGCTCCTACAATGAGCAGTTCTTC,CASSLELSSYNEQFF
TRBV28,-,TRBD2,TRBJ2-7,TGTGCCAGCATCCCCGGGGGGAGCTCCTACGAGCAGTACTTC,CASIPGGSSYEQYF